The clone carrying this T cell receptor beta chain was seen only a few times. The source of the sample is a study of beta chain features in type 1 diabetes. Purity (above 95%) was reached by all sorted populations. cDNA synthesis used the whole RNA isolate, giving expressed TCRB sequences. Some clones are missing from TCRdb's copy, which holds only in-frame ones; the method was immunoSEQ multiplex PCR. Among a few hundred thousand clones listed, 9.5% to 13% were seen once. The CDR3 has 15 amino acids. Per the germline V gene, CDR1 is SGHRS and CDR2 is YFSETQ. J lost 5 bases, V lost 3 bases, and 7 bases had no gene match.

The clonotype comes from a man in his late teens or twenties in good health. The V call is TRBV5-1, the J call TRBJ2-3; 9 positions agree with TRBD2. Source material: central memory CD4+ T cells from blood. The CDR3: CASSSQTSGGDTQYF. The CDR3, as DNA: TGCGCCAGCAGCTCCCAGACTAGCGGCGGAGATACGCAGTATTTT.